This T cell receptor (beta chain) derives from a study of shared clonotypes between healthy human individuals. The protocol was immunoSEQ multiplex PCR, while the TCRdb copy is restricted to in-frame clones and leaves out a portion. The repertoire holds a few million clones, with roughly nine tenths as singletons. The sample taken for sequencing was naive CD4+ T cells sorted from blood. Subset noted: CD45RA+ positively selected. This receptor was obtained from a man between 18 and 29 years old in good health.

CDR3 loop: CASSPPATGSGNTIYF. CDR3 bases: TGTGCCAGCTCACCACCGGCCACTGGCTCTGGAAACACCATATATTTT. V usage is TRBV18 and J usage is TRBJ1-3; D gene unclear. Looked up from germline, CDR1 is KGHSH and CDR2 is LQKENI. V shed 0 bases and J shed 0 bases, with 9 bases lying between them. The CDR3 spans 16 residues.